The 4 T cell receptor beta chains given below trace back to one sample, sequenced in a study of cytomegalovirus exposure and HLA in healthy donors. The assay was immunoSEQ multiplex PCR, and TCRdb's table has in-frame clones only and misses some. The sample consists of about 56,000 clones, more than 80% of them appearing once. The specimen sequenced was PBMCs. The receptor source for this set is a man aged 18 to 30 in good health and CMV-seronegative.

This chain connects TRBV14 to TRBJ2-5, with a tentative D call TRBD2 (6 bases). V was pared by 3 bases and J by 1 base, with 21 bases between. This CDR3 spans 18 amino acids. Germline CDR1 SGHDN, CDR2 FVKESK. The CDR3 region has the DNA TGTGCCAGCAGCCAGGGACTTCCGCTCTCGGCTCTCCAAGAGACCCAGTACTTC. Its translation: CASSQGLPLSALQETQYF.

The rearrangement uses TRBV7-9 and TRBJ1-4; 7 bases are shared with TRBD1. The CDR3 has 15 residues. Unmatched junction bases numbered 10, after V lost 5 bases and J lost 7 bases. Looked up from germline, CDR1 is SEHNR and CDR2 is FQNEAQ (reference sequence). CDR3 loop: CASSPKRTGLEKLFF. The CDR3 DNA is TGTGCCAGCAGCCCGAAAAGGACAGGTCTTGAAAAACTGTTTTTT. Complete variable domain (other parts from reference TRBV7-9 and TRBJ1-4): DTGVSQNPRHKITKRGQNVTFRCDPISEHNRLYWYRQTLGQGPEFLTYFQNEAQLEKSRLLSDRFSAERPKGSFSTLEIQRTEQGDSAMYLCASSPKRTGLEKLFFGSGTQLSVL.

The J gene is TRBJ2-3, the V gene TRBV6-1; 7 bases are shared with TRBD1. The germline V gene has CDR1 MNHNS and CDR2 SASEGT. V gave up 5 bases and J gave up 3 bases; unmatched junction bases: 8. The length of the CDR3 is 15 residues. CDR3 sequence: CASSRTGALTDTQYF. The CDR3 DNA is TGTGCCAGCAGTCGTACAGGGGCTCTAACAGATACGCAGTATTTT.

The chain links TRBV18 to TRBJ1-1; D may be TRBD1 (5 bases). CDR3 size: 16 residues. With 2 bases removed from V and 4 bases from J, the gap between germline ends came to 17 bases. Germline values: CDR1 KGHSH, CDR2 LQKENI. In DNA, the CDR3 is TGTGCCAGCTCACCAATCGGGGGTGCCCCGGGCACTGAAGCTTTCTTT. Amino acids: CASSPIGGAPGTEAFF.